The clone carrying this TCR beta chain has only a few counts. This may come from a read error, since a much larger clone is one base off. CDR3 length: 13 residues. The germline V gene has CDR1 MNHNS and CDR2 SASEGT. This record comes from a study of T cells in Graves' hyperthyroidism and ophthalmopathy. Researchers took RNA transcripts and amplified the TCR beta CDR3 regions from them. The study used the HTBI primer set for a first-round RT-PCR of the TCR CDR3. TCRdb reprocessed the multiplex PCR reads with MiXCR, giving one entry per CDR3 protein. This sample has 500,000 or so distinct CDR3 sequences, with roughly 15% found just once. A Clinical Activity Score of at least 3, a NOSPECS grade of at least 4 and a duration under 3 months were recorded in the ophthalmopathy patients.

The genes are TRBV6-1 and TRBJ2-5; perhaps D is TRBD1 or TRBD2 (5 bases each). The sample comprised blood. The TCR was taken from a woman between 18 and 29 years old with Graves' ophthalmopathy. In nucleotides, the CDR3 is TGTGCCGGCAGTTCAGGGACCCAAGAGACCCAGTACTTC. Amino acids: CAGSSGTQETQYF.